A single sample gave rise to the 27 T cell receptor beta chains below, sequenced in a study of T cells in Graves' hyperthyroidism and ophthalmopathy. TCR beta CDR3 sequences were amplified from RNA transcripts. During a first-round RT-PCR of the TCR CDR3, the HTBI primer set was used. TCRdb processed the multiplex PCR reads anew with MiXCR; each CDR3 protein has one entry. The table lists approximately 260,000 distinct CDR3 sequences, around 15% of them singletons, with around 30% in the top ten. The sample consisted of blood. The receptors stem from a woman aged 45-65 years with Graves' hyperthyroidism that later progressed to Graves' ophthalmopathy.

This clonotype was counted ten times or more. The rearrangement uses TRBV27 and TRBJ1-5; D is ambiguous. This CDR3 has 14 residues. The ends were cut back, 1 base at V and 5 bases at J, with 9 bases in the middle. Germline CDR1 reads MNHEY; CDR2 reads SMNVEV (reference sequence). CDR3 protein: CASSLFPKDQPQHF. The CDR3 nucleotides read TGTGCCAGCAGTTTATTCCCCAAGGATCAGCCCCAGCATTTT.

This clonotype showed up many times. The genes are TRBV30 and TRBJ1-3, with D possibly matching TRBD1 (5 bases). CDR1 GTSNPN and CDR2 SVGIG come from the germline V gene (reference sequence). There are 15 residues in the CDR3. Trimming shortened V by 3 bases and J by 0 bases, and 12 bases separated the two germline ends. CDR3 DNA: TGTGCCTGGAGCCGGCAGGGTAGCTCTGGAAACACCATATATTTT. Its translation is CAWSRQGSSGNTIYF.

This clonotype was seen many times. The chain recombines TRBV5-1 with TRBJ2-4, with D hard to call. V lost 4 bases and J 2 bases, leaving 13 bases between the germline ends. From germline, CDR1 is SGHRS and CDR2 YFSETQ. This CDR3 is built from 15 residues. The CDR3 DNA reads TGCGCCAGCAGCGCCGATCATATTTCCAAAAACATTCAGTACTTC. Its translation: CASSADHISKNIQYF.

At least ten counts were recorded for this clonotype. The rearrangement links TRBV20-1 to TRBJ2-7; 11 nucleotides agree with TRBD2. Unmatched junction bases numbered 3, after V lost 5 bases and J lost 0 bases. Germline-derived CDR1 and CDR2 are DFQATT and SNEGSKA (reference sequence). This CDR3 is built from 14 residues. CDR3 amino acids: CSAHGTSGSYEQYF. In nucleotides, the CDR3 is TGCAGTGCTCACGGGACTAGCGGCTCCTACGAGCAGTACTTC.

This clonotype was counted ten times or more. The chain combines TRBV20-1 with TRBJ2-1; the match to TRBD2 covers 8 bases. In germline, CDR1 is DFQATT, CDR2 SNEGSKA (reference sequence). This CDR3 comprises 15 residues. Trimming at V came to 5 bases and at J to 7 bases, leaving 13 bases not matched to a gene. The CDR3 protein is CSAPRGAGGPNEQFF. The CDR3 DNA reads as TGCAGTGCTCCCCGGGGGGCGGGAGGCCCGAATGAGCAGTTCTTC.

CDR3 sequence (DNA): TGCAGTGCCAAGGACACTGCTAATCAGCCCCAGCATTTT. Encoded protein: CSAKDTANQPQHF. This chain connects TRBV20-1 to TRBJ1-5, with a weak D call TRBD1 (5 bases). This CDR3 contains 13 residues. Germline V gene lookup returns CDR1 DFQATT and CDR2 SNEGSKA (reference sequence). V lost 6 bases, J lost 4 bases, and 13 bases lay in between.

The J gene is TRBJ1-2, the V gene TRBV19; 9 bases are a match to TRBD1. The V gene's germline CDR1 is LNHDA and CDR2 SQIVND (reference sequence). V lost 6 bases to trimming and J lost 5 bases; unmatched junction nucleotides: 4. This CDR3 contains 13 residues. CDR3 nucleotides: TGTGCCAGTAGCTATGGGACAGGGTATGGCTACACCTTC. Translating gives CASSYGTGYGYTF.

The gene calls are TRBV20-1 and TRBJ1-4; TRBD1 might be the D (5 bases). Trimming shortened V by 0 bases and J by 0 bases, and 8 bases separated the two germline ends. Per the germline V gene, CDR1 is DFQATT and CDR2 is SNEGSKA (reference sequence). CDR3 length: 15 amino acids. The CDR3 protein is CSARDPTATNEKLFF. CDR3 sequence (DNA): TGCAGTGCTAGAGATCCGACAGCAACTAATGAAAAACTGTTTTTT.

This clonotype was counted ten times or more. The chain recombines TRBV18 with TRBJ2-5, with a tentative D call TRBD2 (5 bases). V lost 3 bases to trimming and J lost 2 bases, with 16 bases between them. The CDR3 runs 16 residues. Germline CDR1 KGHSH, CDR2 LQKENI. This CDR3 is CASSPGIMASQETQYF. The CDR3, as DNA: TGTGCCAGCTCACCCGGGATTATGGCGAGTCAAGAGACCCAGTACTTC.

V and J are TRBV7-9 and TRBJ1-5; D is unresolved. Trimming pared 1 base from V and 0 bases from J, leaving 13 bases between. Germline V lookup: CDR1 SEHNR, CDR2 FQNEAQ (reference sequence). The CDR3 totals 17 residues. CDR3 amino acids: CASSLGRADDSNQPQHF. The CDR3 nucleotides are TGTGCCAGCAGCTTAGGCCGTGCTGACGATAGCAATCAGCCCCAGCATTTT.

This clonotype occurred many times. The rearrangement links TRBV2 to TRBJ2-1, with D hard to call. The V end lost 3 bases, the J end lost 0 bases, and 9 bases lay between the germline ends. Germline assignment: CDR1 SNHLY and CDR2 FYNNEI. The CDR3 contains 15 residues. The CDR3 DNA reads TGTGCCAGCAGTGATGGCGGATACTCCTACAATGAGCAGTTCTTC. Amino acid sequence: CASSDGGYSYNEQFF.

The chain carries TRBV2 and TRBJ1-1; unclear D gene. Trimming took 2 bases from V and 8 from J, leaving 6 bases between them. From germline, CDR1 is SNHLY and CDR2 FYNNEI. The CDR3 totals 11 residues. CDR3 protein: CASSESGEAFF. The CDR3 DNA follows: TGTGCCAGCAGTGAATCCGGGGAAGCTTTCTTT. The variable domain in full, completed from reference TRBV2 and TRBJ1-1, reads EPEVTQTPSHQVTQMGQEVILRCVPISNHLYFYWYRQILGQKVEFLVSFYNNEISEKSEIFDDQFSVERPDGSNFTLKIRSTKLEDSAMYFCASSESGEAFFGQGTRLTVV.

This clonotype has at least ten counts. The CDR3 DNA sequence: TGTGCCTGGAGTGTGAGGTTCAATGAGCAGTTCTTC. Amino acid sequence: CAWSVRFNEQFF. This chain connects TRBV30 to TRBJ2-1, with unresolved D. V was shortened by 0 bases and J by 6 bases, with 6 bases between the two germline ends. Germline-derived CDR1 and CDR2 are GTSNPN and SVGIG (reference sequence). CDR3 length: 12 amino acids.

This clonotype appeared many times. This sequence joins TRBV3-1 and TRBJ2-5; D uncertain. CDR3 length equals 16 residues. Germline CDR1 and CDR2: LGHDT and YNNKEL (reference sequence). V lost 2 bases and J lost 5, with 18 bases in between. The CDR3 here is CASSQSMAGRWETQYF. The CDR3 nucleotides read TGTGCCAGCAGCCAAAGTATGGCAGGCAGGTGGGAGACCCAGTACTTC.

At least ten counts were recorded for this clonotype. The V and J genes are TRBV5-1 and TRBJ2-3; D not resolved. The CDR3 has 16 residues. Per germline, CDR1 SGHRS and CDR2 YFSETQ. V was shortened by 1 base and J by 6 bases, with 18 bases between the two germline ends. CDR3 DNA: TGCGCCAGCAGCTTGACGGACCCGAGTCTGTCGGATACGCAGTATTTT. Protein: CASSLTDPSLSDTQYF.

This clonotype has a count of ten or more. This sequence joins TRBV28 and TRBJ1-1; D remains ambiguous. The CDR3 has 15 amino acids. Germline V CDR1 and CDR2: MDHEN, SYDVKM. Between the trimmed V and J ends, which lost 1 base and 1 base, there was a span of 10 bases. CDR3 sequence (DNA): TGTGCCAGCAGTTTATTAAGGTTTCAGAACACTGAAGCTTTCTTT. Translating it yields CASSLLRFQNTEAFF.

This clonotype was seen many times. V gene TRBV20-1 combines with J gene TRBJ2-7; 14 bases match TRBD2. The germline V gene has CDR1 DFQATT and CDR2 SNEGSKA (reference sequence). J lost 0 bases, V lost 5 bases, and 12 bases had no gene match. The CDR3 totals 18 residues. CDR3 amino acids: CSAWGEGLAGESSYEQYF. The CDR3 region has the DNA TGCAGTGCTTGGGGTGAGGGACTAGCGGGAGAGAGCTCCTACGAGCAGTACTTC.

A remark on this clonotype: A junction boundary mismatches the germline segment, possibly from a read error. V usage is TRBV6-1 and J usage is TRBJ2-7; TRBD2 matches at 11 bases. There are 14 residues in the CDR3. The germline gives CDR1 MNHNS, CDR2 SASEGT. In nucleotides, the CDR3 is TGTGCCAGCATGGGACTAGCGGAGCCCTACGAGCAGCGCTTC. Its translation is CASMGLAEPYEQRF.

The sample holds many counts of this clonotype. The V call is TRBV20-1, the J call TRBJ2-3; 10 bases align to TRBD2. CDR1 and CDR2 from the germline V gene are DFQATT and SNEGSKA (reference sequence). This CDR3 is built from 16 residues. The V and J ends lost 0 bases and 0 bases, in that order; junction bases with no gene match: 3. The CDR3, as DNA: TGCAGTGCTAGAGAGAGTAGCGGGGGGAGCACAGATACGCAGTATTTT. It is translated as CSARESSGGSTDTQYF.

As DNA, the CDR3 is TGCGCCAGCAGGCCTCTAGCGGGAGGCTACGAGCAGTACTTC. Residues: CASRPLAGGYEQYF. The chain combines TRBV4-1 with TRBJ2-7; 11 bases match TRBD2. The V segment lost 6 bases and the J segment 3 bases; nucleotides outside the gene matches: 4. The germline gives CDR1 MGHRA, CDR2 YSYEKL. This CDR3 has 14 residues.

This clonotype was observed many times. This sequence joins TRBV7-3 and TRBJ2-1; D could derive from TRBD1 or TRBD2 (5 bases each). The CDR3 loop spans 15 amino acids. Trimming removed 1 base at V and 9 bases at J, with 16 bases between. CDR1 is SGHTA, CDR2 FQGTGA, per germline. The CDR3 loop reads CASSLMSTGAAEQFF. The CDR3 nucleotides are TGTGCCAGCAGCTTAATGTCTACCGGGGCAGCTGAGCAGTTCTTC.

This clonotype has a count of ten or more. The chain combines TRBV2 with TRBJ2-3; 11 bases align to TRBD2. Per the germline V gene, CDR1 is SNHLY and CDR2 is FYNNEI. The CDR3 loop spans 15 amino acids. The V gene end was trimmed by 7 bases and the J gene end by 0 bases; junction bases not matched to a gene: 3. CDR3 sequence (DNA): TGTGCCAGCAAGGGACTAGCGGCAAGCACAGATACGCAGTATTTT. Translated, it gives CASKGLAASTDTQYF.

DNA for the CDR3: TGTGCCAGCAGCTTGGGTGCGGCTCCAGATACGCAGTATTTT. It encodes CASSLGAAPDTQYF. The V gene is TRBV11-2, the J gene TRBJ2-3, with D uncertain. Germline V gene lookup returns CDR1 SGHAT and CDR2 FQNNGV. CDR3 length: 14 amino acids. Trimming cost V 3 bases and J 4 bases, with 11 bases left between them.

This clonotype was observed at least ten times. The genes are TRBV28 and TRBJ2-1; D gene ambiguous. With 5 bases removed from V and 6 bases from J, the gap between germline ends came to 14 bases. Germline CDR1 is MDHEN and CDR2 is SYDVKM. The CDR3 contains 14 residues. CDR3 amino acids: CASSPPFTCNEQFF. CDR3 in DNA: TGTGCCAGCAGTCCACCCTTCACCTGCAATGAGCAGTTCTTC.

This clonotype was counted many times. V is TRBV2 and J is TRBJ2-1, with 7 nucleotides matching TRBD1. J was trimmed by 0 bases and V by 6 bases; bases with no gene match: 5. The CDR3 extends over 15 amino acids. Germline assignment: CDR1 SNHLY and CDR2 FYNNEI. Here the CDR3 DNA reads TGTGCCAGCAGGAACAGGGGTTTCTCCTACAATGAGCAGTTCTTC. This translates into CASRNRGFSYNEQFF.

This clonotype showed up many times. This rearrangement joins TRBV5-1 to TRBJ2-3, with D unclear. The CDR3 has 14 residues. CDR1 SGHRS and CDR2 YFSETQ come from the germline V gene. Between the trimmed V and J ends, which lost 4 bases and 2 bases, there was a span of 11 bases. CDR3 loop: CASSSASPTDTQYF. The CDR3, as DNA: TGCGCCAGCAGCAGCGCGAGCCCCACAGATACGCAGTATTTT.

For this clonotype: A much bigger clone sits one base away, suggesting this may be a read error. The chain carries TRBV6-5 and TRBJ2-1; weak D call: TRBD2 (6 bases). Trimming cost V 2 bases and J 7 bases, with 9 bases left between them. This CDR3 region has 13 residues. The germline gives CDR1 MNHEY, CDR2 SVGAGI. The chain's CDR3 is CASSYRLVNEQFF. The CDR3 bases are TGTGCCAGCAGTTACCGACTAGTTAATGAGCAGTTCTTC.